This is a list of T cell receptor beta chains from one sample in a study of blood T cell repertoires in COVID-19. Only in-frame clones appear in the TCRdb table, and some are missing; sequencing was by immunoSEQ multiplex PCR. The sample gives about 150,000 clones, more than 80% of which show up once; more than 7% is in the top ten. The material sequenced was peripheral blood. The receptors derive from a human donor with acute or convalescent COVID-19. The donor label of this sample is uncertain. Both conserved end residues are part of each CDR3. A D gene is named only where the DNA matches it firmly. Clone size is given for some rows only: seen once, a few or many times, or a class if the clone is expanded.

clone size | D gene | J gene | V gene | CDR3 DNA | CDR3 protein
. | . | TRBJ1-4 | TRBV16 | TGTGCCAGCAGCCTCCTTCAGGGGCCTAATGAAAAACTGTTTTTT | CASSLLQGPNEKLFF
. | TRBD1 | TRBJ1-2 | TRBV27 | TGTGCCAGCAGTTTACGGGACAGGGCAGCCTACACCTTC | CASSLRDRAAYTF
. | . | TRBJ1-5 | TRBV24-1 | TGTGCCACAAGAGCGGGTGCTTGGCAGCCCCAGCATTTT | CATRAGAWQPQHF
. | . | TRBJ1-2 | TRBV4-1 | TGCGCCAGCAGCCAAGAGTACAGGTCAGGGTACGGCTACACCTTC | CASSQEYRSGYGYTF
. | . | TRBJ2-3 | TRBV5-6 | TGTGCCAGCAGCTTGGTGAGCCTGCGTGAGGGTACGCAGTATTTT | CASSLVSLREGTQYF
. | . | TRBJ2-1 | TRBV6-5 | TGTGCCAGCTGGGTCGGGACTGGGCGTGTTGAGCAGTTCTTC | CASWVGTGRVEQFF
. | . | TRBJ1-1 | TRBV19 | TGTGCCAGTACGCGACTAGGGGGGGTGGCGATGACTGAAGCTTTCTTT | CASTRLGGVAMTEAFF
once | TRBD1 | TRBJ1-4 | TRBV11-2 | TGTGCCAGCAGCTTAGGACAGGGCCGGAATGAAAAACTGTTTTTT | CASSLGQGRNEKLFF
. | TRBD2 | TRBJ2-3 | TRBV10-2 | TGCGCCAGCAGGGCTAGCGGGGTAGCAGATACGCAGTATTTT | CASRASGVADTQYF
. | TRBD1 | TRBJ2-7 | TRBV19 | TGTGCCAGTAGTTTCGGACAGGCCCGGTACGAGCAGTACTTC | CASSFGQARYEQYF
. | . | TRBJ2-3 | TRBV29-1 | TGCAGCGTCGAGGGCAGCCCCACAGATACGCAGTATTTT | CSVEGSPTDTQYF
. | . | TRBJ1-4 | TRBV27 | TGTGCCAGCAGTTTAGGGCAGAGCAATGAAAAACTGTTTTTT | CASSLGQSNEKLFF
. | . | TRBJ1-6 | TRBV12-3/TRBV12-4 | TGTGCCAGCAGTTCCCCCAGGTCACCCCTCCACTTT | CASSSPRSPLHF
few | . | TRBJ1-2 | TRBV2 | TGTGCCAGCTGGACGGGGAACCGCGGCTACACCTTC | CASWTGNRGYTF
medium-sized | TRBD1 | TRBJ1-6 | TRBV15 | TGTGCCACCAGCGTCGGGACAGACTTTGCTCCCCTCCACTTT | CATSVGTDFAPLHF
. | TRBD1 | TRBJ2-1 | TRBV15 | TGTGCCACCAGCAGAGGGCAGGGGGCGAACAATGAGCAGTTCTTC | CATSRGQGANNEQFF
. | TRBD2 | TRBJ2-7 | TRBV10-1 | TGCGCCAGCAGTCCCGGACTAGCGACAAGCTACGAGCAGTACTTC | CASSPGLATSYEQYF
. | TRBD1 | TRBJ1-5 | TRBV18 | TGTGCCAGCTCACCCACGAGGGGGCGGCCCCAGCATTTT | CASSPTRGRPQHF
. | TRBD1 | TRBJ1-5 | TRBV14 | TGTGCCAGCAGCCTACAGGGGTCTCAGCCCCAGCATTTT | CASSLQGSQPQHF
few | . | TRBJ2-2 | TRBV4-1 | TGCGCCAGCAGCCAAGATAGTACCCGGGCCGGGGAGCTGTTTTTT | CASSQDSTRAGELFF
. | . | TRBJ1-2 | TRBV5-5 | TGTGCCAGCAGCTCTCACACCTCGGGACACCCTTTGGATGGCTACACCTTC | CASSSHTSGHPLDGYTF
. | TRBD1 | TRBJ1-3 | TRBV7-9 | TGTGCCAGCAGCGGAGGGACAGGCGATGGAAACACCATATATTTT | CASSGGTGDGNTIYF
. | . | TRBJ1-1 | TRBV27 | TGTGCCAGCAGTCTTTATCCCAGGGGCACTGAAGCTTTCTTT | CASSLYPRGTEAFF
. | TRBD1 | TRBJ1-2 | TRBV7-8 | TGTGCCAGCAGCTTACAGGGGGCGCGCTACTATGGCTACACCTTC | CASSLQGARYYGYTF
. | . | TRBJ1-5 | TRBV29-1 | TGCAGCGTCGGCGGGGGAGGGAATCAGCCCCAGCATTTT | CSVGGGGNQPQHF